This is a list of T cell receptor beta chains from one sample in a study of T cell responses to AZD1222 COVID-19 vaccine. The protocol was immunoSEQ multiplex PCR, while the TCRdb copy is restricted to in-frame clones and leaves out a portion. The sample includes approximately 120,000 clones, about 88% of them seen just once. Sample: peripheral blood, taken on day 0 of AZD1222 vaccination. These receptors all come from an adult in good health. Both conserved end residues are part of each CDR3.

14,TRBV19,CASTTTWLYNEQFF
14,TRBV19,CASSIKRGLYGYTF
15,TRBV18,CASSPPLRLLWAAFF
13,TRBV19,CASSSLGGGELFF
15,TRBV19,CASSTLAGPYNEQFF
16,TRBV7-9,CASSLRGASSGNTIYF
14,TRBV7-9,CASSLLGAADTQYF
15,TRBV25-1,CASSDPGQGGYGYTF
10,TRBV29-1,CSVGYNEQFF
14,TRBV11-3,CASSLQRLGDTQYF
12,TRBV4-1,CASSPDRRGYTF
15,TRBV7-8,CASSLASLAVGTQYF
15,TRBV19,CASSILRGTGDGYTF
13,TRBV7-3,CASSLTFRDEQFF
15,TRBV5-1,CASRRLAGETNIQYF
13,TRBV6-6,CASSRQGPDTQYF
14,TRBV28,CASSFEREYGGYTF
12,TRBV28,CASSSGTVEQYF
16,TRBV19,CASSIGAWGAVTEAFF
13,TRBV5-4,CASRSRGDTEAFF
15,TRBV11-3,CASSGTGTQNTEAFF
13,TRBV7-9,CASSLAGPFDYTF
16,TRBV2,CASSELGTGASSPLHF
16,TRBV6-2/TRBV6-3,CASSYLGRGRNQPQHF
15,TRBV7-3,CASSYSGQGAGELFF
14,TRBV19,CASNQGQRNQPQHF
15,TRBV5-4,CASSGGQGVLSEQFF
15,TRBV6-1,CASSEDSGGNTEAFF
11,TRBV9,CASSLNNEQFF
14,TRBV5-4,CASSLTDLQETQYF
12,TRBV19,CASSAAGGELFF
15,TRBV5-6,CASSLEGTGGNIQYF
15,TRBV10-3,CAISVIGHKNTEAFF
16,TRBV24-1,CATSDQRQRGRNEQFF
12,TRBV5-6,CASSNVTETQYF
16,TRBV7-9,CASSSGQGSTNEKLFF
15,TRBV5-1,CASNPEGTGGDEQFF
15,TRBV19,CASSIGLITTGELFF
15,TRBV5-1,CASSLAAGGQETQYF
14,TRBV15,CATSRERGLDGYTF
14,TRBV30,CAWSRGVGTDTQYF
17,TRBV18,CASSPGQGSLRTSPQYF
17,TRBV24-1,CATSDPTGDKTYNEQFF
14,TRBV5-1,CASSLEAGRDEQFF
14,TRBV25-1,CASSEFGQNYGYTF
13,TRBV30,CAWSVGQRTEAFF
16,TRBV11-1,CASSEGLAGNQETQYF
13,TRBV6-5,CASSYSSGGMVRF
15,TRBV5-6,CASSPLGGVNTEAFF
15,TRBV27,CASSPQGINNYGYTF
13,TRBV29-1,CSVERGVSTEAFF
15,TRBV11-2,CASSPRWAGGNEQFF
15,TRBV19,CASSIGKGLNEKLFF
19,TRBV7-3,CASSSPRTSGGENTGELFF
16,TRBV24-1,CATSDRTLSSYNEQFF
12,TRBV30,CAWRPGGYGYTF
12,TRBV30,CAWNAGGTEAFF
16,TRBV13,CASSPRRTYPNTEAFF
15,TRBV2,CASSENRANTGELFF